This entry lists 11 T cell receptor beta chains sequenced from one sample in a study of blood T cells in healthy people across ages. With a J-beta primer mix and a sample-barcoded 5' primer, a second PCR ran about 7 to 11 cycles. TCRdb re-analysed the 5' RACE reads in MiXCR, keeping a single row per CDR3 protein. The sample yields under 950,000 distinct CDR3 sequences, 20% to 25% seen once. Sequencing was performed on blood. All receptors come from a man between 65 and 80 years old in good health.

The rearrangement uses TRBV20-1 and TRBJ2-3, with TRBD2 identical over 7 bases. The V and J ends lost 3 bases and 2 bases, in that order; junction bases with no gene match: 8. The germline CDR1 and CDR2 sequences are DFQATT and SNEGSKA (reference sequence). The length of the CDR3 is 15 residues. The CDR3 loop is CSASIRLADTDTQYF. For the CDR3, the DNA is TGCAGTGCTAGTATCCGTCTAGCGGACACAGATACGCAGTATTTT.

The sample holds many counts of this clonotype. The chain employs TRBV7-2 and TRBJ2-4; unclear D gene. Trimming pared 5 bases from V and 2 bases from J, leaving 16 bases between. CDR1 is SGHTA, CDR2 FQGNSA, per germline. The CDR3 is made up of 16 amino acids. CDR3 protein: CASSPDAPRSKNIQYF. The CDR3 DNA follows: TGTGCCAGCAGCCCCGATGCTCCCCGTTCCAAAAACATTCAGTACTTC.

This clonotype has only a few counts. The chain links TRBV6-6 to TRBJ1-5; D remains unclear. V shed 6 bases and J shed 2 bases, with 14 bases lying between them. Germline V gene lookup returns CDR1 MNHNY and CDR2 SVGAGI (reference sequence). The CDR3 spans 15 residues. The CDR3 coding sequence is TGTGCCAGCAGATTCGGCCCGGGCGGCAATCAGCCCCAGCATTTT. This sequence encodes CASRFGPGGNQPQHF.

The chain is built from TRBV4-1 and TRBJ1-2; D gene uncertain. V dropped 0 bases and J dropped 2 bases, with 16 bases sitting between them. CDR3 size: 17 residues. Per the germline V gene, CDR1 is MGHRA and CDR2 is YSYEKL. CDR3 sequence reads: CASSQDGRVDVNYGYTF. Here the CDR3 DNA reads TGCGCCAGCAGCCAAGATGGTAGGGTCGACGTAAACTATGGCTACACCTTC.

Only a few counts were recorded for this clonotype. The rearrangement uses TRBV28 and TRBJ2-2; tentative D call: TRBD2 (6 bases). V gave up 6 bases and J gave up 4 bases, with 15 bases separating them. The V gene's germline CDR1 is MDHEN and CDR2 SYDVKM. The CDR3 contains 15 residues. The CDR3 DNA follows: TGTGCCAGCAGCGACGGGACTCGCCGCACCGGGGAGCTGTTTTTT. Translated, it gives CASSDGTRRTGELFF. Looking up the rest from reference TRBV28 and TRBJ2-2 gives the full variable domain: DVKVTQSSRYLVKRTGEKVFLECVQDMDHENMFWYRQDPGLGLRLIYFSYDVKMKEKGDIPEGYSVSREKKERFSLILESASTNQTSMYLCASSDGTRRTGELFFGEGSRLTVL.

V gene TRBV12-3 or TRBV12-4 combines with J gene TRBJ2-3; perhaps TRBD1 as D (6 bases). This CDR3 has 12 residues. Trimming pared 5 bases from V and 14 bases from J, leaving 17 bases between. CDR3 coding DNA: TGTGCCAGCAGTGAACTGGGGACATTTAGGTATTTT. Protein sequence: CASSELGTFRYF.

This clonotype has at least ten counts. This rearrangement joins TRBV4-2 to TRBJ2-4; 10 nucleotides line up with TRBD2. Germline values: CDR1 LGHNA, CDR2 YNFKEQ. The CDR3 is made up of 14 amino acids. J lost 5 bases, V lost 2 bases, and 0 bases had no gene match. The CDR3 DNA is TGTGCCAGCAGCCAAACTAGCGGGGAAAACATTCAGTACTTC. It translates to CASSQTSGENIQYF.

The table lists this clonotype with a few counts. This chain connects TRBV12-3 or TRBV12-4 to TRBJ2-1, with a weak D call TRBD1 (5 bases). V lost 7 bases to trimming and J lost 6 bases, with 16 bases between them. CDR3 length: 14 residues. The CDR3 sequence is CASNIPSQGNEQFF. CDR3 in DNA: TGTGCCAGCAACATCCCCTCCCAGGGCAATGAGCAGTTCTTC.

V usage is TRBV5-1 and J usage is TRBJ2-1, with a possible D match to TRBD2 (5 bases). V was clipped by 4 bases and J by 8 bases, with 19 bases between them. The germline V gene encodes CDR1 SGHRS and CDR2 YFSETQ. CDR3 length: 15 amino acids. For the CDR3, the DNA is TGCGCCAGCAGCACCTCCAGCGGCCCTAGCTATGAGCAGTTCTTC. As protein: CASSTSSGPSYEQFF.

The V call is TRBV7-2, the J call TRBJ1-2; D remains unclear. The CDR3 covers 14 residues. The V end lost 4 bases, the J end lost 0 bases, and 9 bases lay between the germline ends. Germline V gene sequence: CDR1 SGHTA, CDR2 FQGNSA. The CDR3 nucleotides are TGTGCCAGCAGCTCACAGACAACTAACTATGGCTACACCTTC. Encoded protein: CASSSQTTNYGYTF.

The chain carries TRBV9 and TRBJ1-5; D is ambiguous. Germline V gene sequence: CDR1 SGDLS, CDR2 YYNGEE. Deletions cut 0 bases from V and 2 bases from J, with 6 bases between. The CDR3 is made up of 14 amino acids. The CDR3: CASSVGWGNQPQHF. The DNA of the CDR3 is TGTGCCAGCAGCGTAGGGTGGGGCAATCAGCCCCAGCATTTT.